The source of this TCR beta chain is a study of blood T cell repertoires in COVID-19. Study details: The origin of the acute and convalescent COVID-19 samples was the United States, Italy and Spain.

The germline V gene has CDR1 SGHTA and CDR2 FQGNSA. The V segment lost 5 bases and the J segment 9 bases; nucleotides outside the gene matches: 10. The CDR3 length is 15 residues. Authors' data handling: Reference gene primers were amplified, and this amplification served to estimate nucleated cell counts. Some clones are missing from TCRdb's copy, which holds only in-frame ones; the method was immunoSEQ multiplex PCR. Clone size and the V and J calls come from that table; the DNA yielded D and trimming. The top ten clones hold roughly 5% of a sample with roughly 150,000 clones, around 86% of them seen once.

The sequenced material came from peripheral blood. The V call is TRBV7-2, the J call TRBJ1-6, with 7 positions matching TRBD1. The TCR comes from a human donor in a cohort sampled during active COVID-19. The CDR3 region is CASSPRTGRTSPLHF. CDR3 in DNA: TGTGCCAGCAGCCCGCGGACAGGACGGACTTCACCCCTCCACTTT.